Following are 7 T cell receptor beta chains from one sample sequenced in a study of shared clonotypes between healthy human individuals. Method: immunoSEQ multiplex PCR; TCRdb's copy keeps in-frame clones and lacks some. The table shows approximately 1,500,000 clones, with over 95% occurring only once. Sequencing was performed on naive CD4+ T cells sorted from blood. The subset: CD45RA+ positively selected. The receptor source for this set is a man aged 25-40 years in good health.

The chain employs TRBV27 and TRBJ1-5, with a possible D match to TRBD1 (5 bases). Between the trimmed V and J ends, which lost 6 bases and 7 bases, there was a span of 25 bases. Germline lookup yields CDR1 MNHEY and CDR2 SMNVEV (reference sequence). The CDR3 sequence is 17 residues long. CDR3 DNA: TGTGCCAGCAGACCCGCGCGATGGGGGGGTGAGGGGCAGCCCCAGCATTTT. Translation: CASRPARWGGEGQPQHF.

The chain joins TRBV10-3 to TRBJ2-5, with 9 nucleotides matching TRBD1. CDR1 ENHRY and CDR2 SYGVKD come from the germline V gene. After removal of 3 bases from V and 5 bases from J, the junction contained 4 bases not matched to a gene. This CDR3 has 14 residues. The CDR3 DNA reads TGTGCCATCAGTGACTGGGACAGGGATGAGACCCAGTACTTC. It specifies CAISDWDRDETQYF.

This rearrangement joins TRBV7-9 to TRBJ2-2; TRBD2 matches 13 bases. With V trimmed by 1 base and J by 3 bases, 8 bases remained unmatched. Germline V CDR1 and CDR2: SEHNR, FQNEAQ (reference sequence). CDR3 length equals 19 residues. In nucleotides, the CDR3 is TGTGCCAGCAGCTTAGTTTGGACTAGCGGGAGTAGTGACACCGGGGAGCTGTTTTTT. Translated, it gives CASSLVWTSGSSDTGELFF.

The CDR3 DNA reads as TGCGCCAGCAGCTTGGAGCCCGACTCCGGCTATGGCTACACCTTC. It encodes CASSLEPDSGYGYTF. The chain carries TRBV5-1 and TRBJ1-2; D unresolved. In germline, CDR1 is SGHRS, CDR2 YFSETQ. The CDR3 loop spans 15 amino acids. V was cut by 0 bases and J by 4 bases, with 13 bases left in between.

The chain combines TRBV5-6 with TRBJ2-1; weak D call: TRBD1 (5 bases). Germline V gene lookup returns CDR1 SGHDT and CDR2 YYEEEE. This CDR3 is built from 16 residues. Trimming took off 3 bases at V and 0 bases at J, with 13 bases between the two ends. CDR3 DNA sequence: TGTGCCAGCAGCTCGCGACAGCCGAGCTCCTACAATGAGCAGTTCTTC. This codes for CASSSRQPSSYNEQFF.

J is TRBJ2-4 and V is TRBV11-2; 7 nucleotides match TRBD1. The CDR3 runs 16 residues. Germline trimming cut 6 bases from V and 0 bases from J; bases unmatched to any gene: 8. Germline loops: CDR1 SGHAT, CDR2 FQNNGV. As DNA, the CDR3 is TGTGCCAGCAGAGAGGACAGGACAGTAGCCAAAAACATTCAGTACTTC. Translating gives CASREDRTVAKNIQYF.

The chain uses TRBV29-1 and TRBJ2-3; D may be TRBD1 (5 bases). Trimming cost V 1 base and J 2 bases, with 7 bases left between them. In germline, CDR1 is SQVTM, CDR2 ANQGSEA. The CDR3 extends over 13 amino acids. The CDR3 loop reads CSVEGGPTDTQYF. As DNA, the CDR3 is TGCAGCGTTGAAGGGGGCCCCACAGATACGCAGTATTTT.